This TCR beta chain was recorded in a study of Ad26.COV2.S vaccination and SARS-CoV-2 variants. Study findings and constraints: Breadth of non-spike TCRs did not differ between vaccinees and placebo recipients. Considerable breadth of spike-specific CD8+ and CD4+ T cell responses has reportedly been documented following vaccination. Vaccine recipients posted higher spike-specific TCR breadth than their placebo counterparts.

V was trimmed by 0 bases and J by 2 bases, leaving 15 bases between them. The CDR3 is 17 amino acids. Germline values: CDR1 SGHTA, CDR2 FQGNSA. Treatment here: roughly 20 received Ad26.COV2.S at low or high dose, single or two shots; roughly 5 received placebo; per-sample allocation not given. Sampling occurred on day 63 after the first vaccine or placebo injection. Comments on this clone: Its cognate antigen is unknown.

Measured with immunoSEQ multiplex PCR; TCRdb has only the in-frame clones, and not every one. This sample has roughly 420,000 clones, with approximately 89% found just once. The sequence came from a person aged 18-60 years who received the Ad26.COV2.S COVID-19 vaccine or a placebo. V gene TRBV7-2 combines with J gene TRBJ2-3; D gene ambiguous. The sample in question was peripheral blood, obtained in a trial of Ad26.COV2.S vaccine versus placebo. The CDR3 region is CASSLALNGPPTDTQYF. The DNA for the CDR3 is TGTGCCAGCAGCTTAGCGCTCAACGGGCCCCCCACAGATACGCAGTATTTT.